The 21 T cell receptor beta chains reported below all come from one sample, sequenced in a study of blood T cell repertoires in COVID-19. Profiled with immunoSEQ multiplex PCR; TCRdb holds only in-frame clones, not every one. The top ten clones hold 14% to 15% of a sample with nearly 55,000 clones, over 70% of them seen once. Sequencing was carried out using peripheral blood. These receptors came from a human donor with active or convalescent COVID-19. The donor label of this sample is uncertain.

The chain has TRBV11-3 and TRBJ2-6; no firm D call. V was shortened by 5 bases and J by 4 bases, with 12 bases between the two germline ends. The germline CDR1 and CDR2 sequences are SGHNT and YENEEA. This CDR3 is 15 amino acids long. DNA for the CDR3: TGTGCCAGCAGCCGAGGCCCCGGGGGGGCCAACGTCCTGACTTTC. As protein: CASSRGPGGANVLTF.

The rearrangement joins TRBV19 to TRBJ1-2; 7 bases line up with TRBD1. V was pared by 4 bases and J by 4 bases, with 9 bases of the junction left unmatched. In germline, CDR1 is LNHDA, CDR2 SQIVND (reference sequence). This CDR3 region has 15 residues. For the CDR3, the DNA is TGTGCCAGTAGTAATTGGGCCAGGGGGTTCTATGGCTACACCTTC. Protein sequence: CASSNWARGFYGYTF.

The V and J genes are TRBV19 and TRBJ1-1; 9 positions agree with TRBD1. CDR3 length equals 16 residues. Germline loops: CDR1 LNHDA, CDR2 SQIVND (reference sequence). With V trimmed by 2 bases and J by 0 bases, 4 bases remained unmatched. The CDR3 sequence: CASSIRTGALNTEAFF. The DNA of the CDR3 is TGTGCCAGTAGTATAAGGACAGGGGCCCTGAACACTGAAGCTTTCTTT.

This clone is classed as large. This sequence joins TRBV6-5 and TRBJ2-7, with D maybe TRBD1 (6 bases). V shed 5 bases and J shed 4 bases, with 12 bases lying between them. Germline V gene data show CDR1 as MNHEY and CDR2 as SVGAGI. The length of the CDR3 is 13 residues. The CDR3 here is CASSRDNFYEQYF. CDR3 nucleotide sequence: TGTGCCAGCAGTCGGGACAACTTTTACGAGCAGTACTTC.

The chain employs TRBV5-1 and TRBJ1-1; a possible D gene is TRBD1 (6 bases). Germline-derived CDR1 and CDR2 are SGHRS and YFSETQ. The ends were cut back, 1 base at V and 5 bases at J, with 9 bases in the middle. The CDR3 sequence is 13 residues long. CDR3 nucleotides: TGCGCCAGCAGCTTGACAGGGTTGACTGAAGCTTTCTTT. Residues: CASSLTGLTEAFF.

The chain has TRBV19 and TRBJ2-3; D remains ambiguous. Trimming removed 6 bases from V and 0 bases from J, with 13 bases in between. CDR1 is LNHDA and CDR2 is SQIVND in the germline V gene (reference sequence). The CDR3 spans 15 residues. This chain's CDR3 is CASRPTEPSTDTQYF. As DNA, the CDR3 is TGTGCCAGTAGACCTACAGAGCCTAGCACAGATACGCAGTATTTT.

Here the CDR3 DNA reads TGTGCCAGCAGTGAAAGTCACCGGACTAGCGCAAAGCAGTTCTTC. The encoded protein is CASSESHRTSAKQFF. V gene TRBV6-4 combines with J gene TRBJ2-1, with TRBD2 matching over 9 bases. The length of the CDR3 is 15 residues. The germline V gene has CDR1 MRHNA and CDR2 SNTAGT. The V segment lost 3 bases and the J segment 11 bases; nucleotides outside the gene matches: 11.

V usage is TRBV18 and J usage is TRBJ1-1, with D maybe TRBD1 (6 bases). This CDR3 comprises 13 residues. V shed 3 bases and J shed 6 bases, with 11 bases lying between them. Germline values: CDR1 KGHSH, CDR2 LQKENI. The CDR3 reads CASSPNRDPEAFF. The CDR3 DNA follows: TGTGCCAGCTCACCCAACAGGGATCCTGAAGCTTTCTTT.

The rearrangement uses TRBV6-2 or TRBV6-3 and TRBJ2-1; tentatively, D is TRBD2 (5 bases). Germline V gives CDR1 MNHEY, CDR2 SVGEGT. Deletions cut 2 bases from V and 4 bases from J, with 12 bases between. The CDR3 sequence is 15 residues long. The CDR3 DNA follows: TGTGCCAGCAGTTACGCACGGGATATATACAATGAGCAGTTCTTC. This gives the protein CASSYARDIYNEQFF.

The V gene is TRBV4-3, the J gene TRBJ1-2; tentative D call: TRBD1 (6 bases). Trimming took 0 bases from V and 7 from J, leaving 15 bases between them. This CDR3 region has 15 residues. Germline CDR1 is LGHNA and CDR2 is YSLEER. This CDR3 is CASSQDRRGAGGYTF. CDR3 DNA sequence: TGCGCCAGCAGCCAAGACCGACGGGGGGCCGGTGGCTACACCTTC.

V gene TRBV20-1 combines with J gene TRBJ2-5; 9 bases are shared with TRBD2. CDR1 is DFQATT and CDR2 is SNEGSKA in the germline V gene (reference sequence). After removal of 3 bases from V and 6 bases from J, the junction contained 8 bases not matched to a gene. The CDR3 runs 14 residues. The DNA for the CDR3 is TGCAGTGCTAGTAGCGGGAGCGGAAAAAAGACCCAGTACTTC. Translation: CSASSGSGKKTQYF.

This chain uses TRBV7-6 with TRBJ2-7; D is unclear. Trimming left V 5 bases short and J 6 bases short, with 20 bases between. The CDR3 runs 15 residues. Germline V lookup: CDR1 SGHVS, CDR2 FNYEAQ. The CDR3 region is CASSNTDLYDPEQYF. The CDR3 nucleotides read TGTGCCAGCAGCAATACAGACCTCTACGATCCCGAGCAGTACTTC.

This chain joins TRBV6-5 and TRBJ2-4; TRBD1 agrees at 12 bases. The ends lost 6 bases at V and 6 bases at J; junction bases unmatched: 6. This CDR3 comprises 15 residues. From germline, CDR1 is MNHEY and CDR2 SVGAGI. The CDR3 is CASSRGQGARNIQYF. The CDR3 region has the DNA TGTGCCAGCAGCCGGGGACAGGGGGCTAGAAACATTCAGTACTTC.

V usage is TRBV30 and J usage is TRBJ1-4, with D tentatively TRBD1 (5 bases). Looked up from germline, CDR1 is GTSNPN and CDR2 is SVGIG (reference sequence). The CDR3 consists of 14 residues. Trimming left V 0 bases short and J 7 bases short, with 12 bases between. The DNA of the CDR3 is TGTGCCTGGAGTGTTGGTCAGGGTTCTGAAAAACTGTTTTTT. This translates into CAWSVGQGSEKLFF.

The chain recombines TRBV24-1 with TRBJ2-5; D might be TRBD2 (6 bases). V was trimmed by 2 bases and J by 7 bases, leaving 19 bases between them. Germline CDR1 is KGHDR and CDR2 is SFDVKD. The CDR3 runs 16 residues. The CDR3 here is CATSDSSGGAVGTQYF. CDR3 sequence (DNA): TGTGCCACCAGTGATTCCTCAGGAGGGGCCGTGGGGACCCAGTACTTC.

V gene TRBV2 combines with J gene TRBJ2-1; 10 bases are shared with TRBD2. Germline V gene sequence: CDR1 SNHLY, CDR2 FYNNEI. The CDR3 sequence is 17 residues long. Trimming took 5 bases from V and 5 from J; bases not matched to a gene: 12. The CDR3 region has the DNA TGTGCCAGCAGTTCTCGACTAGCGGGCCCCCAAAACAATGAGCAGTTCTTC. Protein sequence: CASSSRLAGPQNNEQFF.

The chain uses TRBV18 and TRBJ2-1, with 9 bases fitting TRBD2. After removal of 6 bases from V and 12 bases from J, the junction contained 18 bases not matched to a gene. This CDR3 spans 16 amino acids. The germline V gene encodes CDR1 KGHSH and CDR2 LQKENI. For the CDR3, the DNA is TGTGCCAGCTCTCCCCCTAGGGCGGGAGGGCCGTCGACGCAGTTCTTC. Translating it yields CASSPPRAGGPSTQFF.

This chain joins TRBV5-4 and TRBJ2-2; TRBD2 might be the D (6 bases). CDR1 and CDR2 (germline): SGHNT, YYREEE (reference sequence). CDR3 length: 16 amino acids. The germline V and J ends were trimmed by 2 bases and 4 bases, with 15 bases remaining between them. CDR3 DNA sequence: TGTGCCAGCAGCTTCGGGGAGGCGAAGCTCACCGGGGAGCTGTTTTTT. This codes for CASSFGEAKLTGELFF.

The chain joins TRBV14 to TRBJ2-7; possible D gene TRBD1, 5 bases. Germline V gene sequence: CDR1 SGHDN, CDR2 FVKESK. V was shortened by 0 bases and J by 2 bases, with 11 bases between the two germline ends. The CDR3 spans 15 residues. Here the CDR3 reads CASSQERWGPYEQYF. CDR3 bases: TGTGCCAGCAGCCAAGAACGATGGGGCCCCTACGAGCAGTACTTC. Drawing the rest from reference TRBV14 and TRBJ2-7, the complete variable domain is EAGVTQFPSHSVIEKGQTVTLRCDPISGHDNLYWYRRVMGKEIKFLLHFVKESKQDESGMPNNRFLAERTGGTYSTLKVQPAELEDSGVYFCASSQERWGPYEQYFGPGTRLTVT.

This sequence joins TRBV2 and TRBJ1-4, with 7 bases identical to TRBD1. V dropped 6 bases and J dropped 7; count of bases not matched to a gene: 8. The CDR3 spans 14 residues. Germline CDR1 reads SNHLY; CDR2 reads FYNNEI. This chain's CDR3 is CASSVTGTSEKLFF. The CDR3 coding sequence is TGTGCCAGCAGCGTGACAGGGACATCTGAAAAACTGTTTTTT.

This clone was observed a few times. The chain joins TRBV7-9 to TRBJ2-7, with 9 bases aligning to TRBD2. With V trimmed by 2 bases and J by 3 bases, 8 bases remained unmatched. CDR1 is SEHNR, CDR2 FQNEAQ, per germline (reference sequence). This CDR3 comprises 16 residues. The CDR3 region is CASSLYRGGRGYEQYF. CDR3 sequence (DNA): TGTGCCAGCAGCTTATATCGGGGCGGGAGGGGCTACGAGCAGTACTTC.